Presented here are 32 T cell receptor beta chains from one specimen sequenced in a study of blood T cell repertoires in COVID-19. Libraries were prepared by immunoSEQ multiplex PCR; TCRdb keeps only in-frame clonotypes and omits some of them. In the table there are some 96,000 clones, 85% of which are singletons. The material sequenced was peripheral blood. These receptors were obtained from a man aged 50 to 59 with active or convalescent COVID-19.

The chain carries TRBV19 and TRBJ2-5; 8 bases map to TRBD1. Trimming removed 10 bases from V and 4 bases from J; junction bases left unmatched: 5. Germline V gene sequence: CDR1 LNHDA, CDR2 SQIVND (reference sequence). CDR3 length: 12 amino acids. The CDR3 protein is CATGQGGETQYF. Written as DNA, the CDR3 is TGTGCCACTGGACAGGGCGGAGAGACCCAGTACTTC.

This clone has a single count. V gene TRBV7-3 combines with J gene TRBJ2-3; perhaps TRBD2 as D (6 bases). Germline CDR1 reads SGHTA; CDR2 reads FQGTGA. CDR3 size: 17 residues. V lost 2 bases and J 0 bases, leaving 15 bases between the germline ends. CDR3 coding DNA: TGTGCCAGCAGCTTATGGGGACTTACCGCTAGCACAGATACGCAGTATTTT. Translating it yields CASSLWGLTASTDTQYF.

The V call is TRBV4-2, the J call TRBJ1-2, with 7 bases aligning to TRBD1. Germline values: CDR1 LGHNA, CDR2 YNFKEQ. The junction had 2 bases not matched to a gene; V was cut back by 0 bases and J by 4 bases. The CDR3 has 14 amino acids. Here the CDR3 DNA reads TGTGCCAGCAGCCAAGATTGGGACAGCTATGGCTACACCTTC. Protein: CASSQDWDSYGYTF.

The chain links TRBV6-2 or TRBV6-3 to TRBJ1-5, with TRBD1 as a possible D gene (5 bases). This CDR3 has 14 residues. Per germline, CDR1 MNHEY and CDR2 SVGEGT. V lost 5 bases and J lost 1, with 9 bases in between. The CDR3 is CASSGGTSNQPQHF. The CDR3 nucleotides read TGTGCCAGCAGTGGGGGGACGAGCAATCAGCCCCAGCATTTT.

The gene calls are TRBV3-1 (or the pseudogene TRBV3-2) and TRBJ2-3, with 7 bases fitting TRBD2. Looked up from germline, CDR1 is LGHDT and CDR2 is YNNKEL (reference sequence). The CDR3 length is 16 residues. V was clipped by 3 bases and J by 2 bases; unmatched bases: 8. The CDR3 nucleotides read TGTGCCAGCAGCCAGGGTCTGACTAGCCCCACAGATACGCAGTATTTT. It encodes CASSQGLTSPTDTQYF.

This clone has a single count. The chain couples TRBV25-1 to TRBJ1-1; 7 bases map to TRBD1. Germline CDR1 and CDR2: MGHDK and SYGVNS. The CDR3 contains 13 residues. V was pared by 6 bases and J by 4 bases, with 5 bases of the junction left unmatched. The CDR3 DNA sequence: TGTGCCAGCAGCGCACAGGGGTTCACTGAAGCTTTCTTT. Translating gives CASSAQGFTEAFF.

The V gene is TRBV2, the J gene TRBJ1-5; TRBD1 might be the D (6 bases). Germline CDR1 is SNHLY and CDR2 is FYNNEI. The CDR3 totals 13 residues. Trimming cost V 7 bases and J 7 bases, with 14 bases left between them. CDR3: CASNTGSGQPQHF. Written as DNA, the CDR3 is TGTGCCAGCAATACAGGGAGTGGGCAGCCCCAGCATTTT.

The chain combines TRBV2 with TRBJ2-7; 13 bases are a match to TRBD2. This CDR3 spans 15 amino acids. Germline CDR1 and CDR2: SNHLY and FYNNEI. V shed 7 bases, J shed 6 bases, and the junction held 9 bases outside the gene matches. The CDR3: CASTGTSGRASEQYF. CDR3 sequence (DNA): TGTGCCAGCACCGGTACTAGCGGGAGGGCCTCCGAGCAGTACTTC.

This chain links TRBV30 with TRBJ2-4; D not certain. V was cut by 0 bases and J by 6 bases, with 9 bases left in between. Germline CDR1 reads GTSNPN; CDR2 reads SVGIG (reference sequence). This CDR3 is 13 amino acids long. CDR3 in DNA: TGTGCCTGGAGTGTAGACTGGGTAAACATTCAGTACTTC. It translates to CAWSVDWVNIQYF. The full variable domain, with the rest looked up from reference TRBV30 and TRBJ2-4, is SQTIHQWPATLVQPVGSPLSLECTVEGTSNPNLYWYRQAAGRGLQLLFYSVGIGQISSEVPQNLSASRPQDRQFILSSKKLLLSDSGFYLCAWSVDWVNIQYFGAGTRLSVL.

This chain joins TRBV28 and TRBJ2-7; 7 bases align to TRBD2. The CDR3 totals 13 residues. Germline-derived CDR1 and CDR2 are MDHEN and SYDVKM. The CDR3 DNA is TGTGCGTGCGGTTTGGGGGGGAGCGACGAGCAGTACTTC. Its translation is CACGLGGSDEQYF.

J is TRBJ2-2 and V is TRBV18, with 8 bases lining up with TRBD1. The CDR3 loop spans 16 amino acids. Losses at the gene ends were 3 bases for V and 4 bases for J; bases not matched to a gene: 7. Germline loops: CDR1 KGHSH, CDR2 LQKENI. CDR3 bases: TGTGCCAGCTCACCCCGGGACAGGTGGGCCACCGGGGAGCTGTTTTTT. Residues: CASSPRDRWATGELFF.

The chain uses TRBV24-1 and TRBJ1-2, with TRBD1 matching 7 bases. Trimming took 4 bases from V and 6 from J; bases not matched to a gene: 10. CDR3 length equals 15 residues. CDR1 KGHDR and CDR2 SFDVKD come from the germline V gene. The CDR3 is CATSDPKTGIHGYTF. The CDR3, as DNA: TGTGCCACCAGTGACCCAAAGACAGGGATACATGGCTACACCTTC.

This clone was observed a single time. This rearrangement joins TRBV14 to TRBJ2-1; 10 positions agree with TRBD2. The CDR3 has 17 residues. V shed 0 bases and J 9 bases; nucleotides not matched to a gene: 11. Germline V gives CDR1 SGHDN, CDR2 FVKESK. The CDR3 reads CASSQDLRTSGRGEQFF. CDR3 coding DNA: TGTGCCAGCAGCCAAGATCTGAGGACAAGCGGGAGGGGTGAGCAGTTCTTC. Combining the CDR3 with reference TRBV14 and TRBJ2-1 gives the whole variable domain EAGVTQFPSHSVIEKGQTVTLRCDPISGHDNLYWYRRVMGKEIKFLLHFVKESKQDESGMPNNRFLAERTGGTYSTLKVQPAELEDSGVYFCASSQDLRTSGRGEQFFGPGTRLTVL.

This clone has just a few counts. The V and J genes are TRBV29-1 and TRBJ2-3; a possible D gene is TRBD2 (6 bases). Germline CDR1 SQVTM, CDR2 ANQGSEA. The CDR3 consists of 12 residues. V was trimmed by 7 bases and J by 3 bases, leaving 11 bases between them. CDR3 amino acids: CSASLATDTQYF. The CDR3 bases are TGCAGCGCCTCTCTAGCGACAGATACGCAGTATTTT.

This CDR3 reads CATGGSSTDTQYF. CDR3 in DNA: TGTGCCACCGGGGGGTCTAGCACAGATACGCAGTATTTT. The J gene is TRBJ2-3, the V gene TRBV7-2, with 7 bases that match TRBD2. CDR3 length: 13 amino acids. Per germline, CDR1 SGHTA and CDR2 FQGNSA. V shed 10 bases, J shed 0 bases, and the junction held 4 bases outside the gene matches.

The CDR3 here is CASSSRRNYGYTF. DNA of the CDR3: TGTGCCAGTAGTTCGCGCCGGAACTATGGCTACACCTTC. The chain has TRBV19 and TRBJ1-2; D ambiguous. V lost 5 bases to trimming and J lost 2 bases, with 9 bases between them. Germline CDR1 is LNHDA and CDR2 is SQIVND (reference sequence). This CDR3 has 13 amino acids. The whole variable domain, remainder taken from reference TRBV19 and TRBJ1-2, is DGGITQSPKYLFRKEGQNVTLSCEQNLNHDAMYWYRQDPGQGLRLIYYSQIVNDFQKGDIAEGYSVSREKKESFPLTVTSAQKNPTAFYLCASSSRRNYGYTFGSGTRLTVV.

The V gene is TRBV24-1, the J gene TRBJ2-2; 12 bases fit TRBD2. CDR1 is KGHDR, CDR2 SFDVKD, per germline. This CDR3 contains 18 residues. J was trimmed by 4 bases and V by 4 bases; bases with no gene match: 9. The CDR3 here is CATSDAGTSGFVTGELFF. As DNA, the CDR3 is TGTGCCACCAGTGACGCTGGGACTAGCGGGTTCGTCACCGGGGAGCTGTTTTTT.

This rearrangement joins TRBV25-1 to TRBJ1-1; D gene ambiguous. The V gene's germline CDR1 is MGHDK and CDR2 SYGVNS. Trimming cost V 0 bases and J 4 bases, with 6 bases left between them. The CDR3 sequence is 13 residues long. Here the CDR3 DNA reads TGTGCCAGCAGTGAATACTCTCGCACTGAAGCTTTCTTT. It translates to CASSEYSRTEAFF.

This chain connects TRBV12-3 or TRBV12-4 to TRBJ1-3, with 9 bases identical to TRBD1. V dropped 6 bases and J dropped 7; count of bases not matched to a gene: 4. The length of the CDR3 is 13 residues. The DNA of the CDR3 is TGTGCCAGCAGACGGACAGGGGAGAACACCATATATTTT. Translated: CASRRTGENTIYF.

CDR3 DNA sequence: TGTGCCAGTAGTATAAGGTCTAGCGGGAGGGTCGTTGGCAATGAGCAGTTCTTC. Protein sequence: CASSIRSSGRVVGNEQFF. V and J are TRBV19 and TRBJ2-1, with 12 bases lining up with TRBD2. This CDR3 has 18 amino acids. In germline, CDR1 is LNHDA, CDR2 SQIVND (reference sequence). Losses at the gene ends were 2 bases for V and 6 bases for J; bases not matched to a gene: 11.

The rearrangement links TRBV5-1 to TRBJ2-7; 11 bases align to TRBD1. Germline V gives CDR1 SGHRS, CDR2 YFSETQ. There are 14 residues in the CDR3. J was trimmed by 4 bases and V by 4 bases; bases with no gene match: 4. CDR3: CASSLGTGGYEQYF. The CDR3 DNA follows: TGCGCCAGCAGCCTAGGGACAGGGGGATACGAGCAGTACTTC.

The chain is built from TRBV29-1 and TRBJ2-1; 7 bases are a match to TRBD1. The CDR3 sequence is 12 residues long. Germline-derived CDR1 and CDR2 are SQVTM and ANQGSEA. V gave up 5 bases and J gave up 5 bases; unmatched junction bases: 3. The CDR3 coding sequence is TGCAGCGTTCCGACAGGGAACAATGAGCAGTTCTTC. Residues: CSVPTGNNEQFF.

The chain recombines TRBV19 with TRBJ2-7, with 8 bases lining up with TRBD1. The CDR3 length is 14 residues. The junction had 3 bases not matched to a gene; V was cut back by 5 bases and J by 0 bases. Germline-derived CDR1 and CDR2 are LNHDA and SQIVND (reference sequence). The DNA for the CDR3 is TGTGCCAGTAGTGCCGGACAGGGCTCCTACGAGCAGTACTTC. This sequence encodes CASSAGQGSYEQYF.

J is TRBJ2-7 and V is TRBV2, with D possibly being TRBD2 (5 bases). V was trimmed by 2 bases and J by 9 bases, leaving 11 bases between them. Germline V gene lookup returns CDR1 SNHLY and CDR2 FYNNEI. The CDR3 runs to 12 residues. This CDR3 reads CASSENVGRQYF. In DNA, the CDR3 is TGTGCCAGCAGTGAAAATGTGGGGAGGCAGTACTTC.

This clone was seen more than once but under ten times. The chain joins TRBV19 to TRBJ1-6; 7 nucleotides align to TRBD1. Germline V CDR1 and CDR2: LNHDA, SQIVND (reference sequence). The V segment lost 7 bases and the J segment 10 bases; nucleotides outside the gene matches: 13. The CDR3 has 15 amino acids. CDR3 protein: CASTAQGWEYSPLHF. CDR3 DNA sequence: TGTGCCAGTACTGCACAGGGGTGGGAATACTCACCCCTCCACTTT.

V and J are TRBV19 and TRBJ1-5; 8 bases line up with TRBD1. CDR3 size: 16 residues. Germline CDR1 and CDR2: LNHDA and SQIVND (reference sequence). V shed 1 base, J shed 6 bases, and the junction held 8 bases outside the gene matches. The CDR3 loop is CASSIVRAGGGQPQHF. As DNA, the CDR3 is TGTGCCAGTAGTATAGTCAGGGCAGGGGGCGGTCAGCCCCAGCATTTT. Full variable domain (outside the CDR3, taken from reference TRBV19 and TRBJ1-5): DGGITQSPKYLFRKEGQNVTLSCEQNLNHDAMYWYRQDPGQGLRLIYYSQIVNDFQKGDIAEGYSVSREKKESFPLTVTSAQKNPTAFYLCASSIVRAGGGQPQHFGDGTRLSIL.

This chain connects TRBV28 to TRBJ1-5; 10 bases align to TRBD1. V was clipped by 2 bases and J by 6 bases; unmatched bases: 7. Per germline, CDR1 MDHEN and CDR2 SYDVKM. This CDR3 contains 16 residues. For the CDR3, the DNA is TGTGCCAGCAGTTTACCGGGACAGGGGTTGGGTCAGCCCCAGCATTTT. Protein: CASSLPGQGLGQPQHF.

This chain joins TRBV27 and TRBJ2-1; 13 bases align to TRBD2. V gave up 5 bases and J gave up 5 bases; unmatched junction bases: 6. The germline V gene has CDR1 MNHEY and CDR2 SMNVEV (reference sequence). The CDR3 is made up of 16 amino acids. The CDR3 DNA reads TGTGCCAGCAGTAAACTAGCGGGAGGGCGAGACAATGAGCAGTTCTTC. Amino acid sequence: CASSKLAGGRDNEQFF.

The chain employs TRBV5-6 and TRBJ1-2, with D uncertain. This CDR3 region has 12 residues. Germline CDR1 SGHDT, CDR2 YYEEEE. V was pared by 2 bases and J by 10 bases, with 12 bases between. This chain's CDR3 is CASSFDFGDYTF. The CDR3 DNA is TGTGCCAGCAGCTTTGACTTTGGTGACTACACCTTC.

This rearrangement joins TRBV9 to TRBJ2-1; 9 bases are a match to TRBD2. V lost 0 bases and J lost 7; bases outside the gene matches: 5. The CDR3 length is 15 residues. Germline CDR1 reads SGDLS; CDR2 reads YYNGEE. The CDR3 nucleotides read TGTGCCAGCAGCGTAGTTGGCGGGAGGGGGAATGAGCAGTTCTTC. Translation gives CASSVVGGRGNEQFF.

The chain has TRBV2 and TRBJ2-7, with a weak D call TRBD1 (6 bases). This CDR3 spans 13 amino acids. V was clipped by 6 bases and J by 6 bases, with 15 bases between them. The V gene's germline CDR1 is SNHLY and CDR2 FYNNEI. CDR3 region: CASSGQLEGEQYF. The CDR3, as DNA: TGTGCCAGCAGCGGACAGCTAGAGGGCGAGCAGTACTTC.

The V and J genes are TRBV15 and TRBJ2-1; a possible D gene is TRBD2 (6 bases). The germline V gene has CDR1 LNHNV and CDR2 YYDKDF (reference sequence). This CDR3 has 14 residues. V gave up 6 bases and J gave up 2 bases, with 11 bases separating them. The CDR3 is CATSSGGPYNEQFF. DNA for the CDR3: TGTGCCACCAGTTCCGGGGGACCCTACAATGAGCAGTTCTTC.